A selection of T cell receptor beta chains follows, all from one sample in a study of cytomegalovirus exposure and HLA in healthy donors. The repertoire was sequenced with immunoSEQ multiplex PCR; TCRdb's copy has only in-frame clones and lacks some. Of roughly 150,000 clones in the sample, about 76% were seen once. Sequencing was done on a sample of PBMCs. The source is a male donor in good health and CMV-seronegative. Each CDR3 is given with its conserved first and last residue. Each record gives: J gene, clone size, D gene, V gene, CDR3 DNA, CDR3 protein. The D gene is left open where the match is weak. Clone size is stated in some rows and not others, as once, few, many or a class when expanded.

>TRBJ2-3|once|TRBD2|TRBV7-8
TGTGCCAGCAGCTTAAGGGGGGCTAGCGGGGGAACAGATACGCAGTATTTT
CASSLRGASGGTDTQYF
>TRBJ2-1|NA|TRBD1|TRBV19
TGTGCCAGTAGAGGACAGGGGTACAATGAGCAGTTCTTC
CASRGQGYNEQFF
>TRBJ2-7|few|NA|TRBV27
TGTGCCAGCACAGGCGGGACCTACGAGCAGTACTTC
CASTGGTYEQYF
>TRBJ1-1|once|TRBD1|TRBV14
TGTGCCAGCCAAGGGACAGGGCGGAACACTGAAGCTTTCTTT
CASQGTGRNTEAFF
>TRBJ2-2|NA|TRBD2|TRBV9
TGTGCCAGCAGCCCGATAGCGGGACTCGCGAACACCGGGGAGCTGTTTTTT
CASSPIAGLANTGELFF
>TRBJ2-7|NA|NA|TRBV18
TGTGCCAGCTCACCACCGGAGTTCAGCGGCCAGGGGGAGCAGTACTTC
CASSPPEFSGQGEQYF
>TRBJ2-4|NA|TRBD2|TRBV10-2
TGCGCCAGCAGCGGACTAGCGGGGGGGGATGGGGCCAAAAACATTCAGTACTTC
CASSGLAGGDGAKNIQYF
>TRBJ2-1|NA|NA|TRBV7-9
TGTGCCAGCAGCTTAAGTAGCCTAGCGCTTTACAATGAGCAGTTCTTC
CASSLSSLALYNEQFF
>TRBJ1-2|few|NA|TRBV7-3
TGTGCCAGCAGTCCCGACAACGGCGGGGGCTACACCTTC
CASSPDNGGGYTF
>TRBJ2-1|NA|TRBD2|TRBV7-4
TGTGCCAGCAGCTTAGTTGGTAGCGGGTACTACAATGAGCAGTTCTTC
CASSLVGSGYYNEQFF
>TRBJ2-7|NA|NA|TRBV7-9
TGTGCCAGCAGCTTAATGGGGGAGGCTACCTACGAGCAGTACTTC
CASSLMGEATYEQYF
>TRBJ2-6|NA|TRBD1|TRBV19
TGTGCCAGTGCCTCCTCCGGGACAGGGAATGGCGGGGCCAACGTCCTGACTTTC
CASASSGTGNGGANVLTF
>TRBJ2-1|NA|TRBD1|TRBV2
TGTGCCAGCAGGTCTGGACAGGGGGGATACAATGAGCAGTTCTTC
CASRSGQGGYNEQFF
>TRBJ2-7|NA|TRBD2|TRBV14
TGTGCCAGCAGCCAAGGTAGCGGGAGCATCTACGAGCAGTACTTC
CASSQGSGSIYEQYF
>TRBJ2-6|NA|NA|TRBV30
TGTGCCTGGACCCTCCTTGGGGCCAACGGCCTGACTTTC
CAWTLLGANGLTF
>TRBJ1-1|few|NA|TRBV2
TGTGCCAGCGGAAACGACGGACACCCGAACACTGAAGCTTTCTTT
CASGNDGHPNTEAFF
>TRBJ1-2|NA|NA|TRBV11-1
TGTGCCAGCAGCTTACCTGGGGCAGGTCCCTATGGCTACACCTTC
CASSLPGAGPYGYTF
>TRBJ1-2|NA|NA|TRBV5-6
TGTGCCAGCAGCACCACAGGCCCCCATGGCTACACCTTC
CASSTTGPHGYTF
>TRBJ1-1|NA|NA|TRBV7-6
TGTGCCAGCAGCTTTTCGATTACGGGGGGCCGGACTGAAGCTTTCTTT
CASSFSITGGRTEAFF